The clone carrying this T cell receptor beta chain has just one count. The antigen is not known. One junction end disagrees with the germline gene, perhaps due to a read error. The data originate from a study of post-analysis software for immune sequencing data. Overall study findings and caveats: Roughly 5 TRBV segments occurring more often in patients than controls included TRBV5-6, TRBV5-1 and TRBV20-1.

Germline V gene data show CDR1 as SGHAT and CDR2 as FQDESV (reference sequence). The CDR3 has 17 amino acids. Unique molecular identifiers were built into the TCR beta cDNA libraries. In TCRdb, the PCR reads were re-called with MiXCR into one record per CDR3 protein. The top ten clones hold approximately 0.55% of a sample with hundreds of thousands of distinct CDR3 sequences, roughly 29% of them seen once. The TCR sequence derives from a girl between 5 and 17 years old with multiple sclerosis. The genes are TRBV11-1 and TRBJ2-6; the D gene is possibly TRBD1 (5 bases). The sample was blood. The CDR3 here is CASTPPSGFAGANVRTF. In DNA form, the CDR3 reads TGTGCCAGCACCCCACCGTCGGGTTTTGCTGGGGCCAACGTCCGGACTTTC.